One and the same sample provided the 24 T cell receptor beta chains below, sequenced in a study of cytomegalovirus exposure and HLA in healthy donors. Primers for the PCR totalled 60 Vbeta and 13 Jbeta. The repertoire was sequenced with immunoSEQ multiplex PCR; TCRdb's copy has only in-frame clones and lacks some. Here the sample spans some 150,000 clones, around three quarters being singletons. Sequences were obtained from PBMCs. All receptors derive from a man aged 35 to 55 in good health and CMV-seropositive.

The chain uses TRBV4-2 and TRBJ2-1; 15 bases fit TRBD2. CDR3 size: 15 residues. The germline V gene has CDR1 LGHNA and CDR2 YNFKEQ. The ends lost 6 bases at V and 10 bases at J; junction bases unmatched: 7. CDR3 in DNA: TGTGCCAGCAGTAACGGACTAGCGGGGGGGCCGGAGCAGTTCTTC. Protein: CASSNGLAGGPEQFF.

The chain is built from TRBV14 and TRBJ1-1; no clear D gene. V was trimmed by 0 bases and J by 5 bases, leaving 22 bases between them. CDR1 is SGHDN and CDR2 is FVKESK in the germline V gene. The CDR3 covers 18 residues. CDR3 sequence: CASSQEKTSPSRWTEAFF. CDR3 nucleotide sequence: TGTGCCAGCAGCCAAGAAAAAACATCTCCTTCGAGGTGGACTGAAGCTTTCTTT.

This sequence joins TRBV7-9 and TRBJ2-7, with D maybe TRBD1 (5 bases). Trimming took 5 bases from V and 7 from J, leaving 18 bases between them. Germline V gene lookup returns CDR1 SEHNR and CDR2 FQNEAQ (reference sequence). The CDR3 runs to 14 residues. The CDR3 DNA reads as TGTGCCAGCAGCCCCGAAGACAGTTGGAAGGAGCAGTACTTC. It yields the protein CASSPEDSWKEQYF.

The chain combines TRBV5-6 with TRBJ2-7, with 9 bases fitting TRBD2. V was pared by 1 base and J by 2 bases, with 4 bases of the junction left unmatched. CDR1 and CDR2 (germline): SGHDT, YYEEEE. The CDR3 has 15 amino acids. In DNA form, the CDR3 reads TGTGCCAGCAGCTTGACCGGCGGGAGGGCCTACGAGCAGTACTTC. This translates into CASSLTGGRAYEQYF. The entire variable domain, with the rest obtained from reference TRBV5-6 and TRBJ2-7, is as follows: DAGVTQSPTHLIKTRGQQVTLRCSPKSGHDTVSWYQQALGQGPQFIFQYYEEEERQRGNFPDRFSGHQFPNYSSELNVNALLLGDSALYLCASSLTGGRAYEQYFGPGTRLTVT.

The V and J genes are TRBV18 and TRBJ1-1, with TRBD1 as a possible D gene (5 bases). The CDR3 spans 13 residues. V was clipped by 6 bases and J by 1 base, with 9 bases between them. Germline V CDR1 and CDR2: KGHSH, LQKENI. The CDR3 DNA reads as TGTGCCAGCTCTGTAGGGGAGAACACTGAAGCTTTCTTT. Its translation is CASSVGENTEAFF. The entire variable domain, with the rest obtained from reference TRBV18 and TRBJ1-1, is as follows: NAGVMQNPRHLVRRRGQEARLRCSPMKGHSHVYWYRQLPEEGLKFMVYLQKENIIDESGMPKERFSAEFPKEGPSILRIQQVVRGDSAAYFCASSVGENTEAFFGQGTRLTVV.

This clone has only one observation. The chain is built from TRBV30 and TRBJ1-4; D unresolved. This CDR3 is built from 13 residues. CDR1 is GTSNPN and CDR2 is SVGIG in the germline V gene (reference sequence). The V end was cut by 3 bases, the J end by 8 bases, with 13 bases between. This CDR3 is CAWRREREEKLFF. The CDR3 nucleotides read TGTGCCTGGAGGCGCGAGCGGGAGGAAAAACTGTTTTTT.

As regards this clone: Sequence at one end of the junction differs from germline and may be a read error. The V gene is TRBV7-2, the J gene TRBJ1-6, with D uncertain. The germline CDR1 and CDR2 sequences are SGHTA and FQGNSA. The length of the CDR3 is 14 residues. CDR3 DNA: TGTGCCGGCAGCCCGGTACCCTATAATTCACCCCTCCACTTT. Protein: CAGSPVPYNSPLHF. Drawing the rest from reference TRBV7-2 and TRBJ1-6, the complete variable domain is GAGVSQSPSNKVTEKGKDVELRCDPISGHTALYWYRQSLGQGLEFLIYFQGNSAPDKSGLPSDRFSAERTGGSVSTLTIQRTQQEDSAVYLCAGSPVPYNSPLHFGNGTRLTVT.

This chain links TRBV7-9 with TRBJ2-7; the match to TRBD2 covers 8 bases. The V segment lost 3 bases and the J segment 6 bases; nucleotides outside the gene matches: 7. Per germline, CDR1 SEHNR and CDR2 FQNEAQ (reference sequence). There are 14 residues in the CDR3. The CDR3 loop reads CASSFKTSGSEQYF. In nucleotides, the CDR3 is TGTGCCAGCAGCTTTAAAACTAGCGGTTCCGAGCAGTACTTC.

This clone was seen only a few times. The CDR3 spells CASSLQRPSSYEQYF. DNA of the CDR3: TGCGCCAGCAGCTTGCAGCGGCCCTCCTCCTACGAGCAGTACTTC. V gene TRBV5-1 combines with J gene TRBJ2-7, with D perhaps TRBD2 (5 bases). Per the germline V gene, CDR1 is SGHRS and CDR2 is YFSETQ. The CDR3 spans 15 residues. V was clipped by 1 base and J by 0 bases, with 11 bases between them.

The sample holds one count of this clone. The chain couples TRBV4-3 to TRBJ2-5, with 12 bases aligning to TRBD2. CDR3 length: 17 amino acids. V dropped 3 bases and J dropped 4; count of bases not matched to a gene: 9. Germline assignment: CDR1 LGHNA and CDR2 YSLEER. This chain's CDR3 is CASSHSSGGAFVETQYF. The CDR3 region has the DNA TGCGCCAGCAGCCATTCTAGCGGGGGGGCTTTCGTAGAGACCCAGTACTTC.

The sample holds one count of this clone. The V call is TRBV10-3, the J call TRBJ2-7, with D perhaps matching TRBD2 (5 bases). Trimming took off 2 bases at V and 3 bases at J, with 5 bases between the two ends. In germline, CDR1 is ENHRY, CDR2 SYGVKD. The CDR3 covers 12 residues. The CDR3, as DNA: TGTGCCATCAGTGAGGAGGGCTACGAGCAGTACTTC. This gives the protein CAISEEGYEQYF.

This chain uses TRBV7-8 with TRBJ1-5, with TRBD1 matching 7 bases. The CDR3 sequence is 18 residues long. CDR1 and CDR2 (germline): SGHVS, FQNEAQ. J lost 1 base, V lost 1 base, and 10 bases had no gene match. The chain's CDR3 is CASSLEKRGRGSNQPQHF. The CDR3 coding sequence is TGTGCCAGCAGCTTAGAGAAAAGGGGGCGAGGGAGCAATCAGCCCCAGCATTTT.

The chain is built from TRBV4-1 and TRBJ1-2; 7 nucleotides align to TRBD1. J lost 0 bases, V lost 1 base, and 5 bases had no gene match. There are 16 residues in the CDR3. CDR1 MGHRA and CDR2 YSYEKL come from the germline V gene. The CDR3 region is CASSQGTGDTNYGYTF. In DNA, the CDR3 is TGCGCCAGCAGCCAAGGGACAGGAGATACTAACTATGGCTACACCTTC.

V and J are TRBV6-5 and TRBJ2-2, with 8 bases identical to TRBD2. The germline V gene encodes CDR1 MNHEY and CDR2 SVGAGI. V lost 7 bases, J lost 1 base, and 5 bases stayed unmatched. The CDR3 runs to 15 residues. The CDR3 DNA follows: TGTGCCAGCACCCCACTAGCGGAGAACACCGGGGAGCTGTTTTTT. Translation: CASTPLAENTGELFF.

CDR3 nucleotides: TGTGCCAGCAGCGTAGTGTCAAGCGACAGGGCAGGTGGCTACACCTTC. This sequence encodes CASSVVSSDRAGGYTF. J is TRBJ1-2 and V is TRBV9; 7 positions agree with TRBD1. Germline CDR1 SGDLS, CDR2 YYNGEE. The junction had 12 bases not matched to a gene; V was cut back by 0 bases and J by 7 bases. This CDR3 is 16 amino acids long.

This clone showed up just a few times. This rearrangement joins TRBV21-1 to TRBJ2-7; the table's D gene call, TRBD1, was not cross checked with the DNA. TRBV21-1 is an annotated pseudogene. The CDR3 is made up of 15 amino acids. The CDR3 region is CASSKALQGRYEQYF. DNA of the CDR3: TGTGCCAGCAGCAAGGCGCTACAGGGAAGATACGAGCAGTACTTC.

The chain recombines TRBV7-2 with TRBJ1-2; TRBD1 might be the D (6 bases). Trimming took off 2 bases at V and 3 bases at J, with 13 bases between the two ends. Germline V gives CDR1 SGHTA, CDR2 FQGNSA. This CDR3 is built from 15 residues. The CDR3 spells CASSLIEGGDYGYTF. Here the CDR3 DNA reads TGTGCCAGCAGCTTAATTGAGGGGGGGGACTATGGCTACACCTTC. The full variable domain, with the rest looked up from reference TRBV7-2 and TRBJ1-2, is GAGVSQSPSNKVTEKGKDVELRCDPISGHTALYWYRQSLGQGLEFLIYFQGNSAPDKSGLPSDRFSAERTGGSVSTLTIQRTQQEDSAVYLCASSLIEGGDYGYTFGSGTRLTVV.

The genes are TRBV19 and TRBJ2-7; possibly TRBD1 for D (5 bases). The V and J ends lost 2 bases and 2 bases respectively, with 13 bases between them. Germline values: CDR1 LNHDA, CDR2 SQIVND (reference sequence). The CDR3 runs 15 residues. This chain's CDR3 is CASSINPGHAYEQYF. CDR3 nucleotide sequence: TGTGCCAGTAGTATAAATCCAGGACACGCCTACGAGCAGTACTTC.

This clone is a singleton in its sample. V is TRBV15 and J is TRBJ2-2, with D possibly being TRBD1 (5 bases). The germline gives CDR1 LNHNV, CDR2 YYDKDF (reference sequence). CDR3 length: 14 amino acids. Trimming removed 3 bases from V and 4 bases from J, with 9 bases in between. The CDR3 DNA reads as TGTGCCACCAGCAGGGCTAGGGGCACCGGGGAGCTGTTTTTT. Its protein product is CATSRARGTGELFF.

The chain is built from TRBV6-5 and TRBJ2-5; maybe TRBD1 (5 bases). The CDR3 extends over 13 amino acids. The V end was cut by 4 bases, the J end by 11 bases, with 17 bases between. The germline CDR1 and CDR2 sequences are MNHEY and SVGAGI. CDR3 coding DNA: TGTGCCAGCAGTTCAGGGAATTTGCCAATGCAGTACTTC. Translation gives CASSSGNLPMQYF.

CDR3 in amino acids: CASSLSRAGDVYTF. Written as DNA, the CDR3 is TGTGCCAGCAGTTTATCGCGGGCAGGGGATGTCTACACCTTC. This chain links TRBV27 with TRBJ1-2; TRBD1 is a possible D gene (6 bases). Trimming removed 0 bases from V and 10 bases from J, with 15 bases in between. Germline lookup yields CDR1 MNHEY and CDR2 SMNVEV (reference sequence). The CDR3 is 14 amino acids.

This chain uses TRBV28 with TRBJ1-2, with TRBD1 matching 8 bases. J gave up 2 bases and V 5 bases, and 7 bases lay outside the gene matches. Germline-derived CDR1 and CDR2 are MDHEN and SYDVKM. The CDR3 is 15 residues long. The CDR3 coding sequence is TGTGCCAGCAGTCCAGGGGGCCTTTCCAACTATGGCTACACCTTC. It codes for CASSPGGLSNYGYTF.

V is TRBV7-9 and J is TRBJ2-1; D gene unclear. Germline V CDR1 and CDR2: SEHNR, FQNEAQ (reference sequence). The CDR3 runs 13 residues. Trimming took off 0 bases at V and 6 bases at J, with 6 bases between the two ends. In DNA form, the CDR3 reads TGTGCCAGCAGCTTAGCCAGTTTCAATGAGCAGTTCTTC. This gives the protein CASSLASFNEQFF.

This clone has more than one count but fewer than ten. The chain couples TRBV2 to TRBJ2-1; 13 bases agree with TRBD2. CDR1 and CDR2 (germline): SNHLY, FYNNEI. The CDR3 length is 14 residues. After removal of 10 bases from V and 9 bases from J, the junction contained 9 bases not matched to a gene. This CDR3 reads CATPTGLAGIEQFF. CDR3 nucleotide sequence: TGTGCCACCCCAACGGGACTAGCGGGAATTGAGCAGTTCTTC.